Presented here are 21 T cell receptor beta chains from one specimen sequenced in a study of blood T cell repertoires in COVID-19. The assay was immunoSEQ multiplex PCR, and TCRdb's table has in-frame clones only and misses some. The sample holds around 170,000 clones, around 90% seen once. Material: peripheral blood. All receptors come from a man in his 60s with acute or convalescent COVID-19.

CDR3 in amino acids: CASSLVGGISNQPQHF. In nucleotides, the CDR3 is TGTGCCAGCAGCTTGGTCGGGGGGATCAGCAATCAGCCCCAGCATTTT. V and J are TRBV7-8 and TRBJ1-5; a weak D match, TRBD1 (5 bases). The CDR3 extends over 16 amino acids. V lost 3 bases to trimming and J lost 1 base, with 13 bases between them. Germline CDR1 SGHVS, CDR2 FQNEAQ.

This chain joins TRBV30 and TRBJ2-1; 11 bases line up with TRBD1. Germline trimming cut 0 bases from V and 11 bases from J; bases unmatched to any gene: 9. From germline, CDR1 is GTSNPN and CDR2 SVGIG (reference sequence). The CDR3 has 15 residues. CDR3 DNA sequence: TGTGCCTGGAGTGTAAGTGGGACAGGGGGTCGCCAGCAGTTCTTC. This translates into CAWSVSGTGGRQQFF.

The genes are TRBV5-1 and TRBJ2-5; 15 bases match TRBD2. The CDR3 is 22 amino acids. Per germline, CDR1 SGHRS and CDR2 YFSETQ. V lost 1 base, J lost 0 bases, and 16 bases stayed unmatched. CDR3 sequence reads: CASSLRGLAGGLGGDNQETQYF. The CDR3 coding sequence is TGCGCCAGCAGCTTGCGGGGACTAGCGGGGGGCCTTGGTGGCGATAACCAAGAGACCCAGTACTTC.

This clone showed up just once. The V gene is TRBV7-9, the J gene TRBJ1-1, with 9 bases matching TRBD1. This CDR3 has 14 residues. The V and J ends lost 2 bases and 3 bases, in that order; junction bases with no gene match: 1. CDR1 SEHNR and CDR2 FQNEAQ come from the germline V gene (reference sequence). The CDR3 loop reads CASSLWDRDTEAFF. The CDR3 coding sequence is TGTGCCAGCAGCTTATGGGACAGGGACACTGAAGCTTTCTTT.

The rearrangement uses TRBV5-1 and TRBJ1-6, with 7 bases matching TRBD1. The CDR3 is 16 amino acids. V shed 5 bases, J shed 4 bases, and the junction held 9 bases outside the gene matches. CDR1 is SGHRS, CDR2 YFSETQ, per germline. CDR3 bases: TGCGCCAGCAGGATAGAACGGACAGGTTATAATTCACCCCTCCACTTT. This encodes CASRIERTGYNSPLHF.

This sequence joins TRBV7-2 and TRBJ2-7; maybe TRBD1 (6 bases). The CDR3 is 12 amino acids. Trimming cost V 8 bases and J 4 bases, with 12 bases left between them. Germline CDR1 SGHTA, CDR2 FQGNSA. This CDR3 is CASSHRDYEQYF. The CDR3 region has the DNA TGTGCCAGCTCACACAGGGATTACGAGCAGTACTTC.

This clone appeared once. The chain uses TRBV2 and TRBJ1-2, with 8 bases identical to TRBD1. Germline assignment: CDR1 SNHLY and CDR2 FYNNEI. The ends lost 4 bases at V and 7 bases at J; junction bases unmatched: 8. CDR3 size: 14 residues. The CDR3 loop is CASSVRQGAVGYTF. In DNA form, the CDR3 reads TGTGCCAGCAGTGTACGGCAGGGGGCGGTTGGCTACACCTTC.

Here the CDR3 DNA reads TGTGCCAGCAGCTTCGGGACAGCCGGAAACACCATATATTTT. Amino acids: CASSFGTAGNTIYF. V is TRBV5-6 and J is TRBJ1-3; TRBD1 aligns across 7 bases. Trimming removed 2 bases from V and 4 bases from J; junction bases left unmatched: 3. The CDR3 is 14 residues long. CDR1 is SGHDT and CDR2 is YYEEEE in the germline V gene.

This chain connects TRBV5-6 to TRBJ1-2, with D perhaps TRBD1 (6 bases). Trimming removed 5 bases from V and 3 bases from J, with 20 bases in between. The CDR3 has 16 amino acids. The germline CDR1 and CDR2 sequences are SGHDT and YYEEEE. CDR3 protein: CASRPPRGTLDYGYTF. The DNA for the CDR3 is TGTGCCAGCAGGCCGCCCAGGGGAACGTTGGACTATGGCTACACCTTC.

This clone is a singleton in its sample. The chain employs TRBV27 and TRBJ2-1; the D gene is possibly TRBD2 (7 bases). The V gene lost 5 bases and the J gene lost 1 base, with 12 bases spanning the gap. The length of the CDR3 is 15 residues. CDR1 and CDR2 from the germline V gene are MNHEY and SMNVEV (reference sequence). CDR3 protein: CASSRGGTSYNEQFF. The CDR3 DNA sequence: TGTGCCAGCAGTAGGGGGGGAACATCCTACAATGAGCAGTTCTTC.

The rearrangement links TRBV6-9 to TRBJ1-5, with D tentatively TRBD1 (5 bases). The germline gives CDR1 MNHGY, CDR2 SVAAGI. Trimming took off 0 bases at V and 0 bases at J, with 9 bases between the two ends. The CDR3 is made up of 16 amino acids. The CDR3 nucleotides read TGTGCCAGCAGTTATTCGAAAGGGGATAGCAATCAGCCCCAGCATTTT. Translation gives CASSYSKGDSNQPQHF.

The chain combines TRBV6-6 with TRBJ1-2, with D perhaps TRBD1 (5 bases). The CDR3 is made up of 14 amino acids. CDR1 and CDR2 (germline): MNHNY, SVGAGI (reference sequence). V lost 2 bases and J 4 bases, leaving 11 bases between the germline ends. The CDR3 bases are TGTGCCAGCAGTTACGTCAGGACATTCTATGGCTACACCTTC. This encodes CASSYVRTFYGYTF.

This clone was seen once. CDR3 amino acids: CASSLTPGTDTGELFF. Written as DNA, the CDR3 is TGCGCCAGCAGCTTAACCCCCGGGACAGACACCGGGGAGCTGTTTTTT. The chain combines TRBV5-1 with TRBJ2-2, with TRBD1 matching 7 bases. The CDR3 length is 16 residues. Trimming cost V 2 bases and J 3 bases; bases outside gene matches: 7. The germline gives CDR1 SGHRS, CDR2 YFSETQ.

The chain joins TRBV7-6 to TRBJ2-5; D gene uncertain. Trimming took off 4 bases at V and 5 bases at J, with 14 bases between the two ends. This CDR3 region has 14 residues. The germline V gene encodes CDR1 SGHVS and CDR2 FNYEAQ. The CDR3 DNA is TGTGCCAGCAGCTCCTCCCCTATAGTGGAGACCCAGTACTTC. Encoded protein: CASSSSPIVETQYF.

As for this clone: Additional DNA sequences in this sample encode the identical CDR3. The chain links TRBV5-1 to TRBJ1-1; D is perhaps TRBD1 (5 bases). The germline V and J ends were trimmed by 2 bases and 3 bases, with 11 bases remaining between them. This CDR3 is 14 amino acids long. Germline loops: CDR1 SGHRS, CDR2 YFSETQ. The CDR3 sequence is CASSLDWGDTEAFF. For the CDR3, the DNA is TGCGCCAGCAGCTTAGATTGGGGGGACACTGAAGCTTTCTTT.

This clone was picked up one time. V and J are TRBV9 and TRBJ1-1; 9 bases line up with TRBD1. CDR3 length: 16 residues. Per germline, CDR1 SGDLS and CDR2 YYNGEE. The V gene end was trimmed by 3 bases and the J gene end by 4 bases; junction bases not matched to a gene: 10. For the CDR3, the DNA is TGTGCCAGCAGCGACTTACAGGGGGCGTACCCCACTGAAGCTTTCTTT. Its translation: CASSDLQGAYPTEAFF.

The rearrangement joins TRBV6-5 to TRBJ1-2; 7 bases are a match to TRBD1. V lost 2 bases to trimming and J lost 2 bases; unmatched junction nucleotides: 8. The CDR3 covers 16 residues. Germline V gene sequence: CDR1 MNHEY, CDR2 SVGAGI. CDR3 residues: CASSYTGAIINYGYTF. In DNA form, the CDR3 reads TGTGCCAGCAGTTACACAGGGGCAATAATAAACTATGGCTACACCTTC.

The rearrangement joins TRBV7-8 to TRBJ2-4; no definite D call. Deletions cut 3 bases from V and 0 bases from J, with 9 bases between. Germline V CDR1 and CDR2: SGHVS, FQNEAQ. This CDR3 spans 15 amino acids. CDR3 region: CASSFLGLAKNIQYF. The DNA of the CDR3 is TGTGCCAGCAGCTTCCTAGGCTTAGCCAAAAACATTCAGTACTTC.

The CDR3 region has the DNA TGTGCCAGCTCACCACCGAGTAGGGGGGAGACCCAGTACTTC. Its protein is CASSPPSRGETQYF. This chain links TRBV18 with TRBJ2-5, with D perhaps matching TRBD1 (6 bases). V was pared by 0 bases and J by 5 bases, with 10 bases between. The CDR3 length is 14 residues. Germline assignment: CDR1 KGHSH and CDR2 LQKENI.

The chain joins TRBV3-1 (or the pseudogene TRBV3-2) to TRBJ1-2, with TRBD1 matching over 7 bases. CDR1 is LGHDT and CDR2 is YNNKEL in the germline V gene (reference sequence). V was clipped by 0 bases and J by 5 bases; unmatched bases: 6. The CDR3 is 15 residues long. The CDR3 spells CASSQERAGGYGYTF. The CDR3 bases are TGTGCCAGCAGCCAAGAGCGGGCAGGGGGTTATGGCTACACCTTC.

The chain joins TRBV4-1 to TRBJ1-5; D is ambiguous. Germline-derived CDR1 and CDR2 are MGHRA and YSYEKL. Between the trimmed V and J ends, which lost 1 base and 1 base, there was a span of 17 bases. This CDR3 has 18 amino acids. CDR3 sequence reads: CASSQAEGARLSNQPQHF. In DNA, the CDR3 is TGCGCCAGCAGCCAAGCCGAAGGCGCAAGACTGAGCAATCAGCCCCAGCATTTT.